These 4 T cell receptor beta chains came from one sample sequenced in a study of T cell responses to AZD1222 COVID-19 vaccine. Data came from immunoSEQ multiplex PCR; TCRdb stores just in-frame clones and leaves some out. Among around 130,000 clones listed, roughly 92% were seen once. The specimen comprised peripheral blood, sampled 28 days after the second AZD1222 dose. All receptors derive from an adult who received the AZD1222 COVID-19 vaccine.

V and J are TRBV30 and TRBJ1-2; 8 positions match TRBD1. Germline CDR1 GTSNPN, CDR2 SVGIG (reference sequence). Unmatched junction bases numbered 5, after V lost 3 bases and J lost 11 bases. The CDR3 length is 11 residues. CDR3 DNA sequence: TGTGCCTGGAGGACAGGGGTGGGGTACACCTTC. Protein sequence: CAWRTGVGYTF.

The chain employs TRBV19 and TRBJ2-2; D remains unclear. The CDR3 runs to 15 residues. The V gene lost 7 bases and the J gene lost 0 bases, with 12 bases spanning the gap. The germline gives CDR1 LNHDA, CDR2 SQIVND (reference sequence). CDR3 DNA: TGTGCCAGTACTCCGGACGGCGCGAACACCGGGGAGCTGTTTTTT. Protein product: CASTPDGANTGELFF. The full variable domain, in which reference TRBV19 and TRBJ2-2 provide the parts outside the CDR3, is DGGITQSPKYLFRKEGQNVTLSCEQNLNHDAMYWYRQDPGQGLRLIYYSQIVNDFQKGDIAEGYSVSREKKESFPLTVTSAQKNPTAFYLCASTPDGANTGELFFGEGSRLTVL.

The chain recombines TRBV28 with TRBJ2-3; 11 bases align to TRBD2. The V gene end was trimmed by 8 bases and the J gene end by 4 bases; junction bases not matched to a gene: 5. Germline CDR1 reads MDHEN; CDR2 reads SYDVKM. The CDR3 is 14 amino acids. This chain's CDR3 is CASRSGGDSDTQYF. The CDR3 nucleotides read TGTGCCAGCCGTAGCGGGGGGGACTCAGATACGCAGTATTTT.

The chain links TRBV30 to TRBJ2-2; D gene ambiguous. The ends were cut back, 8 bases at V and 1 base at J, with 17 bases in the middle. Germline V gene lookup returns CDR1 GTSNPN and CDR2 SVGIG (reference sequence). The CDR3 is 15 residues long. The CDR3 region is CARTGGYMNTGELFF. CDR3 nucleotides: TGTGCCCGCACGGGCGGTTACATGAACACCGGGGAGCTGTTTTTT. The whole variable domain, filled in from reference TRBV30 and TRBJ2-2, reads SQTIHQWPATLVQPVGSPLSLECTVEGTSNPNLYWYRQAAGRGLQLLFYSVGIGQISSEVPQNLSASRPQDRQFILSSKKLLLSDSGFYLCARTGGYMNTGELFFGEGSRLTVL.